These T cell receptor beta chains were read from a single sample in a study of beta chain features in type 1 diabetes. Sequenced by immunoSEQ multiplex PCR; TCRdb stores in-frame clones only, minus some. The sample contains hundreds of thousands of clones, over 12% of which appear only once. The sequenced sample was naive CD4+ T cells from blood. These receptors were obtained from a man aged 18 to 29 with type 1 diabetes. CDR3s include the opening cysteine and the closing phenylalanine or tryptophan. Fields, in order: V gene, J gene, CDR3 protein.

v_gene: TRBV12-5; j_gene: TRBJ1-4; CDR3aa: CASGSSGSTNEKLFF
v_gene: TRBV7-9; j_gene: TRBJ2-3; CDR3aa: CASSLEFTGDRSTDTQYF
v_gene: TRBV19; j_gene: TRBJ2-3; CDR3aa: CASSPTVLNTDTQYF
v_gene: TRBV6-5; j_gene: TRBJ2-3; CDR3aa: CASSPWTTTDTQYF
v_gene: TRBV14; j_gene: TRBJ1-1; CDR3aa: CASSGTSGVNTEAFF
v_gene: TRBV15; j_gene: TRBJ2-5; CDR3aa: CATSRDRGYQETQYF
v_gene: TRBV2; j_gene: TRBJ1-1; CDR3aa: CASRGDSRGTEAFF
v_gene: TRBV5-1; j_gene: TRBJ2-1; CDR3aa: CASDPDGTSGSNEQFF
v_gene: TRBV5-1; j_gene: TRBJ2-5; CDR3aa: CASSLAAGQGYETQYF
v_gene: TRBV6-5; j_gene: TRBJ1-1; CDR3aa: CASRPTGGSEAFF
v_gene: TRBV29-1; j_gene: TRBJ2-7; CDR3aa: CSVLGRGQGAGPYEQYF
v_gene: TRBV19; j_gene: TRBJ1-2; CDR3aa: CASSIQTGTALYYGYTF
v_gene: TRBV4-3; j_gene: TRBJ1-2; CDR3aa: CASSQGTGPQVYGYTF
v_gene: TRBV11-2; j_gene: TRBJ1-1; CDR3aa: CASSNTGTTAFF
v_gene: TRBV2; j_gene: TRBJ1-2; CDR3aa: CASSESGHPFGYTF
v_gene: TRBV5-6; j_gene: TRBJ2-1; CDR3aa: CASSLVWGSYNEQFF
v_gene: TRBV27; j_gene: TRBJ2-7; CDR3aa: CASSYRDSYEQYF
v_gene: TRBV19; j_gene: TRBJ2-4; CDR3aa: CASRREGDF
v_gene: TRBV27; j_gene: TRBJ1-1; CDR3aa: CASSLYFLEAEAFF
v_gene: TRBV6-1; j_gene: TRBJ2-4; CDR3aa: CASSDLIGNIQYF
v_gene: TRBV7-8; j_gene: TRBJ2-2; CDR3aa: CASSPPPGELFF
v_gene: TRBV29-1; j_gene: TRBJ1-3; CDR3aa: CSVVFQAGNTIYF
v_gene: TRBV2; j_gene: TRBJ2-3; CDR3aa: CASALWGQTTDTQYF
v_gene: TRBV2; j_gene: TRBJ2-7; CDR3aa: CASSNTGWEQYF
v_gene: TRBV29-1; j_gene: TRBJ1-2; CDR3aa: CSVEVPDRPSNYGYTF
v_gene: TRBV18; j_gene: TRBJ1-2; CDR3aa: CASSPGTRSYGYTF
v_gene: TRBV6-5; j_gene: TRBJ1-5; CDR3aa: CASSYSRTGLQPQHF
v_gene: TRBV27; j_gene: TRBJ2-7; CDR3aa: CARPAQGAFSYEQYF
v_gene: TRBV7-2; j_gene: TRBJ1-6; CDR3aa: CASGKQGISYNSPLHF
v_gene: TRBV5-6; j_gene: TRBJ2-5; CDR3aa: CASSLRRILEETQYF
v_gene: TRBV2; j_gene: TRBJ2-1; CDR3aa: CASNSYNEQFF
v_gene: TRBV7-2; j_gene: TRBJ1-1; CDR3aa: CASSFGTGFGTEAFF
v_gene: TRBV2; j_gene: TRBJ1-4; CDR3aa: CASHSANEKLFF
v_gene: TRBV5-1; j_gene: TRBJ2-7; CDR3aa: CASSLAPGQRGEQYF
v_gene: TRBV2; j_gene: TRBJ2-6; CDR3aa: CASSGQAPSGANVLTF
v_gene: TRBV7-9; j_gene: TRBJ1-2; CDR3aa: CASSGNNHYGYTF
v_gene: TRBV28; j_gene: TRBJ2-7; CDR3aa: CASKTLGDGQYF
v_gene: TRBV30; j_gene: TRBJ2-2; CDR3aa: CAWNPQITGELFF
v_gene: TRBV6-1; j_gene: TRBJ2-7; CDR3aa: CASITITGAYEQYF
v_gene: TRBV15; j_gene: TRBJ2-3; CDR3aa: CATSRSTIAGYSTDTQYF
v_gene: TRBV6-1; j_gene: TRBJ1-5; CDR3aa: CAGRGGSDQPQHF
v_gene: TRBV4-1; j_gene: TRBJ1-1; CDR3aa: CASSQGGTAEAFF
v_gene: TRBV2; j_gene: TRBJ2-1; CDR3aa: CASRKEASYEGEQFF
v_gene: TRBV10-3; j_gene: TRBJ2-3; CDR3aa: CAISEVDSRGDTDTQYF
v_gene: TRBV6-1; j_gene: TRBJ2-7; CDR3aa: CASRSGQNYEQYF
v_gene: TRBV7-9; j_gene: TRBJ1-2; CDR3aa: CASSLDVAGHYGYTF
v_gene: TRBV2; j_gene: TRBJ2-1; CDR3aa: CASSGTSGRSGEQFF